The subject of this entry is one TCR beta chain. The antigen is undetermined. The data were obtained in a study of human thymus T cells. TCRdb's copy holds only in-frame clones and misses some; the assay was immunoSEQ multiplex PCR. Found here are tens of thousands of clones, around 96% of them singletons; the top ten hold roughly 0.031%. Resections from corrective heart surgery supplied the thymus tissue. Donors were healthy Finnish infants having corrective surgery for congenital heart defects. Study results and limitations: There appeared to be biased usage of V and J genes in thymic and blood repertoires. Related research has reported that thymic repertoires overlap highly among unrelated individuals.

The sample comprised thymus tissue. This sequence was found in a boy less than two years old with a congenital heart defect but otherwise immunologically healthy.

CDR3 nucleotides: TGTGCCAGCAGCCGACAAAGAGGGCCTTGGCGGGCATTGAATGAGCAGTTCTTC. Protein: CASSRQRGPWRALNEQFF. V usage is TRBV9 and J usage is TRBJ2-1, with D possibly being TRBD2 (5 bases). With 4 bases removed from V and 7 bases from J, the gap between germline ends came to 27 bases. Germline values: CDR1 SGDLS, CDR2 YYNGEE. The CDR3 contains 18 residues.